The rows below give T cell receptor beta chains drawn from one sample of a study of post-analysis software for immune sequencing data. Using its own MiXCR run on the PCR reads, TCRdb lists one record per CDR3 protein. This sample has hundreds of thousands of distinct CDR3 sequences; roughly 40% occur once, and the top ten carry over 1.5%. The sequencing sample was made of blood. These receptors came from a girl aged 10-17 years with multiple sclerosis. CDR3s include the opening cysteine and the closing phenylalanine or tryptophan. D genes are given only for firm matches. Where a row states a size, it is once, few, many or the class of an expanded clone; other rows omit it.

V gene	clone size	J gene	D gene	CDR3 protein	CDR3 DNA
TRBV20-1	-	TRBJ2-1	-	CSASHSSYNEQFF	TGCAGTGCTAGCCATAGCTCCTACAATGAGCAGTTCTTC
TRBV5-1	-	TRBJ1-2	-	CASSLDRFGGYTF	TGCGCCAGCAGCTTGGACAGGTTCGGAGGCTACACCTTC
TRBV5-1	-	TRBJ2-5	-	CASSSGRHPEETQYF	TGCGCCAGCAGCTCTGGACGGCATCCTGAAGAGACCCAGTACTTC
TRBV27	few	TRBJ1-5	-	CASSPGRQGGIGNQPQHF	TGTGCCAGCAGTCCTGGGCGGCAGGGCGGGATTGGCAATCAGCCCCAGCATTTT
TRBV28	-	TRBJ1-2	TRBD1	CACSFSRVGTGGGYTF	TGTGCCTGCAGTTTCTCGAGAGTAGGGACAGGAGGTGGCTACACCTTC
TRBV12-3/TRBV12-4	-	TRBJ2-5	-	CASSLGLGSKETQYF	TGTGCCAGCAGTTTAGGGCTGGGGTCGAAAGAGACCCAGTACTTC
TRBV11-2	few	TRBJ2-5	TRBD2	CASSLNPWTSGQETQYF	TGTGCCAGCAGCCTAAACCCTTGGACTAGCGGCCAAGAGACCCAGTACTTC
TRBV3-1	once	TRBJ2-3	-	CASSQDFGNTQYF	TGTGCCAGCAGCCAAGATTTCGGGAATACGCAGTATTTT
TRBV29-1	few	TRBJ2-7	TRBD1	CSVGQGRPYEQYF	TGCAGCGTTGGACAGGGTCGACCCTACGAGCAGTACTTC
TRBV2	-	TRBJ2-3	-	CASSESLGNTDTQYF	TGTGCCAGCAGTGAAAGTCTAGGAAACACAGATACGCAGTATTTT
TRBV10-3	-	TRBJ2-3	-	CAIRSPQDGDTQYF	TGTGCCATCAGGAGCCCCCAGGACGGGGATACGCAGTATTTT
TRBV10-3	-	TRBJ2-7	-	CATLASVSYEQYF	TGTGCCACCCTTGCCTCGGTCTCCTACGAGCAGTACTTC
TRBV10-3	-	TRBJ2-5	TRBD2	CAISEFPAGEEETRYF	TGTGCCATCAGTGAGTTCCCAGCGGGAGAGGAAGAGACCCGGTACTTC
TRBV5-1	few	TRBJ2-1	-	CASSLVAAGSYNEQFF	TGCGCCAGCAGCTTGGTCGCAGCAGGCTCCTACAATGAGCAGTTCTTC
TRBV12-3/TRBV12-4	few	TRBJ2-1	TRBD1	CASVLGTGTYNEQFF	TGTGCCAGCGTACTGGGGACAGGGACCTACAATGAGCAGTTCTTC
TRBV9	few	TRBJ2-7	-	CASSVDQGTYEQYF	TGTGCCAGCAGCGTAGATCAAGGAACCTACGAGCAGTACTTC
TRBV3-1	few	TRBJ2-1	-	CASSQVAKYNEQFF	TGTGCCAGCAGCCAAGTCGCGAAATACAATGAGCAGTTCTTC
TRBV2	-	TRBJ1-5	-	CASRFNQPQHF	TGTGCCAGCAGGTTTAATCAGCCCCAGCATTTT
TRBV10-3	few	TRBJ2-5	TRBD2	CAISVAGGRTETQYF	TGTGCCATCAGTGTAGCGGGAGGCCGAACAGAGACCCAGTACTTC
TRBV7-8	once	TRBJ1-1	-	CASSRQGSGVGAFF	TGTGCCAGCAGCCGCCAGGGCAGTGGAGTCGGAGCTTTCTTT
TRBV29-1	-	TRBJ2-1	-	CAAGYNEQFF	TGCGCCGCAGGGTACAATGAGCAGTTCTTC
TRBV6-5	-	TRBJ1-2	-	CASSYRDGGLRGYTF	TGTGCCAGCAGTTACCGGGACGGCGGGTTGAGGGGCTACACCTTC
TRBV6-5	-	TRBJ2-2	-	CASASFRGTKTGELFF	TGTGCCAGCGCATCCTTCCGGGGTACTAAGACCGGGGAGCTGTTTTTT
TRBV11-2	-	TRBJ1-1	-	CASSSLGTPTGTEAFF	TGTGCCAGCAGCTCCCTAGGGACACCTACGGGAACTGAAGCTTTCTTT
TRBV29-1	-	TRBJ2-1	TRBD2	CSAAGAGGKAYNERFF	TGCAGCGCCGCCGGAGCGGGGGGCAAGGCTTACAATGAGCGGTTCTTC
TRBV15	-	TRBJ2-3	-	CATSRAGQPTDTQYF	TGTGCCACCAGCAGAGCCGGACAGCCCACAGATACGCAGTATTTT
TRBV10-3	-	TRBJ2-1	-	CAISEAGLLYNEQFF	TGTGCCATCAGTGAGGCGGGACTCCTCTATAATGAGCAGTTCTTC
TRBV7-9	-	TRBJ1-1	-	CASSSPIGKNTEAFF	TGTGCCAGCAGCAGTCCCATTGGTAAGAACACTGAAGCTTTCTTT
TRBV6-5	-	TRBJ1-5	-	CASSFENQPQHF	TGTGCCAGCAGTTTCGAAAATCAGCCCCAGCATTTT
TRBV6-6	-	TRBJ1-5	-	CASSPPHITVSNQPQHF	TGTGCCAGCAGTCCACCCCATATTACAGTTAGCAATCAGCCCCAGCATTTT
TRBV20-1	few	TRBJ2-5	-	CSASQGWRAPGEQYF	TGCAGTGCCTCCCAGGGGTGGAGAGCACCGGGAGAGCAGTACTTC
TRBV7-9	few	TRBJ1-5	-	CASSLSQGNQPQHF	TGTGCCAGCAGCTTATCGCAGGGCAATCAGCCCCAGCATTTT
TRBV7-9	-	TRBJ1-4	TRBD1	CASSPDRARNEKLFF	TGTGCCAGCAGTCCCGACAGGGCGCGTAATGAAAAACTGTTTTTT
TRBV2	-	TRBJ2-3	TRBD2	CASSRRMSGGTSGGTDTQYF	TGTGCCAGCAGTCGTCGGATGAGCGGGGGGACCTCCGGGGGCACAGATACGCAGTATTTT
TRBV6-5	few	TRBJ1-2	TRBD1	CASRETGALGYGYTF	TGTGCCAGCAGGGAGACAGGGGCGTTGGGCTATGGCTACACCTTC
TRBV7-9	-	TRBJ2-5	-	CASSPSIGQYF	TGTGCCAGCAGCCCATCTATAGGCCAGTACTTC
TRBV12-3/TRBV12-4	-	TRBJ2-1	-	CASTLNQWGSSYNEQFF	TGTGCCAGCACCCTTAACCAATGGGGGTCCTCCTACAATGAGCAGTTCTTC
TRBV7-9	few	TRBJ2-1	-	CASSRPNEQFF	TGTGCCAGCAGCCGGCCTAATGAGCAGTTCTTC
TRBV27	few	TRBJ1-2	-	CASSGGRGYTF	TGTGCCAGCAGTGGAGGGAGGGGCTACACCTTC
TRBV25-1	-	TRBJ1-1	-	CASRRLGLMNTEAFF	TGTGCCAGCCGGAGGCTCGGCCTGATGAACACTGAAGCTTTCTTT
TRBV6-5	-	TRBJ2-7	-	CASRKRELAGSEQYF	TGTGCCAGCAGGAAAAGGGAACTAGCTGGGTCCGAGCAGTACTTC
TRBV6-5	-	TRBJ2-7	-	CASSLTPRGEQYF	TGTGCCAGCAGTCTTACGCCTAGGGGGGAGCAGTACTTC
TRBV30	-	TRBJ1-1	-	CAWDGGVRSTEAFF	TGTGCCTGGGATGGGGGGGTGAGGAGCACTGAAGCTTTCTTT
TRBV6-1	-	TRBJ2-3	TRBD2	CASSESIGLAADTQYF	TGTGCCAGCAGTGAGTCAATAGGACTAGCGGCAGATACGCAGTATTTT
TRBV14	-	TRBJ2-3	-	CASSHEGYSYTDTQYF	TGTGCCAGCAGCCATGAAGGATACTCGTACACAGATACGCAGTATTTT
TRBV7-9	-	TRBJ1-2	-	CASSGTGPLLGDGYTF	TGTGCCAGCAGCGGCACCGGGCCCTTACTTGGAGATGGCTACACCTTC
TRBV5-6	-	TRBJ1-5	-	CASGPGPMTNQPQHF	TGTGCCAGCGGCCCCGGACCTATGACCAATCAGCCCCAGCATTTT
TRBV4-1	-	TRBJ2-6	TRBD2	CASSQASGMGSGANVLTF	TGCGCCAGCAGCCAAGCTAGCGGGATGGGCTCTGGGGCCAACGTCCTGACTTTC
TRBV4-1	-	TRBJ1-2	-	CASSQDTWTGYTF	TGCGCCAGCAGCCAAGATACGTGGACTGGCTACACCTTC
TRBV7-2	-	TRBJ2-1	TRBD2	CASSISYGTIYNEQFF	TGTGCCAGCAGCATCTCTTACGGGACTATATACAATGAGCAGTTCTTC
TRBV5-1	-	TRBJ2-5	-	CASSLGVRGRDHEQYF	TGCGCCAGCAGCTTGGGTGTAAGGGGCAGGGACCATGAGCAGTACTTC
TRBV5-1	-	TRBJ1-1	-	CASSLDPANTEAFF	TGCGCCAGCAGCTTGGACCCAGCTAACACTGAAGCTTTCTTT
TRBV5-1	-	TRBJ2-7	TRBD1	CASSWETGAGAYEQYF	TGCGCCAGCAGCTGGGAAACAGGGGCCGGGGCCTACGAGCAGTACTTC